The entry below describes one T cell receptor (beta chain). Its cognate antigen is unknown. The data were taken from a study of radiotherapy plus CTLA-4 blockade in lung cancer. Study conclusions and caveats: How blood T cell clones changed early, along with interferon-beta, reportedly forecast response best.

This CDR3 comprises 18 residues. Per germline, CDR1 SGHAT and CDR2 FQNNGV. With 5 bases clipped from V and 10 bases from J, the junction kept 22 bases outside the gene matches. Profiling relied on immunoSEQ multiplex PCR, and the TCRdb table lists in-frame clones only, not all of them. The sample lists under 95,000 clones, approximately 84% occurring once. The sample was peripheral blood, taken from a patient treated with radiotherapy plus ipilimumab. This clonotype was obtained from a human donor with non-small cell lung cancer who had stable disease on radiotherapy plus ipilimumab. The chain is built from TRBV11-2 and TRBJ2-4; 8 nucleotides agree with TRBD2. CDR3 in amino acids: CASSPQPIMVLPGGIQYF. CDR3 nucleotide sequence: TGTGCCAGCAGCCCTCAACCCATTATGGTCCTACCGGGGGGGATTCAGTACTTC. The full variable domain, in which reference TRBV11-2 and TRBJ2-4 provide the parts outside the CDR3, is EAGVAQSPRYKIIEKRQSVAFWCNPISGHATLYWYQQILGQGPKLLIQFQNNGVVDDSQLPKDRFSAERLKGVDSTLKIQPAKLEDSAVYLCASSPQPIMVLPGGIQYFGAGTRLSVL.